The 13 T cell receptor beta chains listed next were all sequenced from one sample in a study of cytomegalovirus exposure and HLA in healthy donors. PCR primers comprised 60 Vbeta and 13 Jbeta primers. The repertoire was sequenced with immunoSEQ multiplex PCR; TCRdb's copy has only in-frame clones and lacks some. This repertoire shows 200,000 to 250,000 clones, 75% to 85% found once; its top ten account for 2.7%. Sequencing used PBMCs. The receptors here all came from a woman aged 55-69 years in good health and CMV-seropositive.

A few counts support this clone. The V call is TRBV4-2, the J call TRBJ2-3; TRBD2 agrees at 8 bases. CDR1 and CDR2 (germline): LGHNA, YNFKEQ. The CDR3 is made up of 14 amino acids. V dropped 4 bases and J dropped 6; count of bases not matched to a gene: 6. As DNA, the CDR3 is TGTGCCAGCAGCCTTGGACTAGCTGGGGATACGCAGTATTTT. Protein: CASSLGLAGDTQYF.

The chain has TRBV5-1 and TRBJ2-2; TRBD1 might be the D (6 bases). Trimming left V 2 bases short and J 7 bases short, with 9 bases between. Germline loops: CDR1 SGHRS, CDR2 YFSETQ. This CDR3 is 13 amino acids long. CDR3 region: CASSLQGSGELFF. In nucleotides, the CDR3 is TGCGCCAGCAGCTTACAGGGAAGCGGGGAGCTGTTTTTT.

The rearrangement joins TRBV7-7 to TRBJ2-5, with a possible D match to TRBD1 (6 bases). Per germline, CDR1 SSHAT and CDR2 FNYEAQ (reference sequence). V was shortened by 5 bases and J by 4 bases, with 14 bases between the two germline ends. The CDR3 is 14 amino acids. CDR3 coding DNA: TGTGCCAGCAGCCGAAGGGCCAGGGGAGAGACCCAGTACTTC. Translating gives CASSRRARGETQYF.

The CDR3, as DNA: TGTGCCAGCACGAGACAGGTCGCGTCCACCGGGGAGCTGTTTTTT. This encodes CASTRQVASTGELFF. The chain recombines TRBV2 with TRBJ2-2, with D perhaps TRBD1 (6 bases). The CDR3 sequence is 15 residues long. V was shortened by 7 bases and J by 4 bases, with 16 bases between the two germline ends. Germline V gene lookup returns CDR1 SNHLY and CDR2 FYNNEI.

The chain employs TRBV29-1 and TRBJ1-1, with TRBD1 identical over 7 bases. J lost 5 bases, V lost 8 bases, and 11 bases had no gene match. The CDR3 consists of 13 residues. From germline, CDR1 is SQVTM and CDR2 ANQGSEA. The CDR3, as DNA: TGCAGCTCAGGGGAGAGGGGGCGAACTGAAGCTTTCTTT. Its protein is CSSGERGRTEAFF.

This clone was recorded a few times. The chain employs TRBV10-1 and TRBJ1-6, with D unclear. The ends were cut back, 11 bases at V and 0 bases at J, with 20 bases in the middle. The CDR3 totals 17 residues. Germline CDR1 is WNHNN and CDR2 is SYGVQD (reference sequence). CDR3 nucleotides: TGCGCCCCTAAAGGATGCGGAAGAAGCTCCTATAATTCACCCCTCCACTTT. This encodes CAPKGCGRSSYNSPLHF.

This chain joins TRBV29-1 and TRBJ1-3; 9 bases agree with TRBD1. The CDR3 totals 14 residues. The V segment lost 7 bases and the J segment 2 bases; nucleotides outside the gene matches: 6. Germline V CDR1 and CDR2: SQVTM, ANQGSEA. The CDR3 DNA is TGCAGCGCACGACAGGGGGTAACTGGAAACACCATATATTTT. Translated: CSARQGVTGNTIYF.

This chain uses TRBV6-1 with TRBJ2-6; D is possibly TRBD1 (6 bases). Germline CDR1 MNHNS, CDR2 SASEGT. Deletions cut 4 bases from V and 2 bases from J, with 9 bases between. The CDR3 runs to 15 residues. The CDR3 is CASSVQGAGANVLTF. The CDR3 DNA reads as TGTGCCAGCAGTGTACAGGGTGCTGGGGCCAACGTCCTGACTTTC.

The chain couples TRBV2 to TRBJ2-2; D may be TRBD1 (6 bases). The CDR3 is 15 amino acids. Trimming left V 6 bases short and J 4 bases short, with 15 bases between. Looked up from germline, CDR1 is SNHLY and CDR2 is FYNNEI. As DNA, the CDR3 is TGTGCCAGCAGGGTACAGGGAGTGATCACCGGGGAGCTGTTTTTT. It translates to CASRVQGVITGELFF.

CDR3 in amino acids: CASSLSETQYF. The CDR3 DNA follows: TGTGCCAGCAGCTTATCGGAGACCCAGTACTTC. The V and J genes are TRBV7-2 and TRBJ2-5; D remains unclear. The CDR3 extends over 11 amino acids. Trimming removed 2 bases at V and 5 bases at J, with 3 bases between. The germline V gene has CDR1 SGHTA and CDR2 FQGNSA. The variable domain in full, completed from reference TRBV7-2 and TRBJ2-5, reads GAGVSQSPSNKVTEKGKDVELRCDPISGHTALYWYRQSLGQGLEFLIYFQGNSAPDKSGLPSDRFSAERTGGSVSTLTIQRTQQEDSAVYLCASSLSETQYFGPGTRLLVL.

The chain links TRBV9 to TRBJ2-5; tentative D call: TRBD2 (6 bases). The length of the CDR3 is 15 residues. Germline lookup yields CDR1 SGDLS and CDR2 YYNGEE. V lost 0 bases and J 4 bases, leaving 13 bases between the germline ends. The CDR3 is CASSVDGEAGETQYF. CDR3 in DNA: TGTGCCAGCAGCGTAGACGGGGAGGCGGGAGAGACCCAGTACTTC. The full variable domain, its missing parts supplied by reference TRBV9 and TRBJ2-5, is DSGVTQTPKHLITATGQRVTLRCSPRSGDLSVYWYQQSLDQGLQFLIQYYNGEERAKGNILERFSAQQFPDLHSELNLSSLELGDSALYFCASSVDGEAGETQYFGPGTRLLVL.

The sample holds one count of this clone. The chain couples TRBV7-9 to TRBJ2-7; 8 nucleotides align to TRBD1. CDR1 and CDR2 (germline): SEHNR, FQNEAQ (reference sequence). The length of the CDR3 is 15 residues. J was trimmed by 4 bases and V by 5 bases; bases with no gene match: 10. The CDR3 loop reads CASSPAQGATYEQYF. The CDR3 coding sequence is TGTGCCAGCAGCCCGGCCCAGGGGGCTACTTACGAGCAGTACTTC.

CDR3 in DNA: TGCGCCAGCAGCTTGGGACTAGCGGGGGATGGTGAGCAGTTCTTC. This encodes CASSLGLAGDGEQFF. The chain couples TRBV5-1 to TRBJ2-1; 12 bases map to TRBD2. This CDR3 spans 15 amino acids. The junction had 4 bases not matched to a gene; V was cut back by 0 bases and J by 9 bases. CDR1 is SGHRS, CDR2 YFSETQ, per germline.